The subject of this entry is one T cell receptor (beta chain). The antigen is unknown. The V gene end was trimmed by 6 bases and the J gene end by 4 bases; junction bases not matched to a gene: 6. Germline V CDR1 and CDR2: SNHLY, FYNNEI. The CDR3 has 14 residues. These data belong to a study of radiation and T cells in renal cell carcinoma. Notes on the study in general: Top tumor clonotypes rose in blood 2 weeks post-radiation, then contracted.

Specified time point: blood 4 weeks post-SBRT, at nephrectomy. Treatment: 15 Gy SBRT to primary tumor, nephrectomy 4 weeks later. Nephrectomy followed 15 Gy stereotactic body radiation by 4 weeks. Serial blood draws occurred at baseline and 2 and 4 weeks post-SBRT. The patient's renal cell carcinoma had clear cell pathology. Produced via immunoSEQ multiplex PCR; TCRdb's table is partial and in-frame only. This table has under 200,000 clones, around 90% appearing once. This receptor was obtained from a woman aged 45-59 years with renal cell carcinoma. V and J are TRBV2 and TRBJ2-1; 7 bases match TRBD1. Sequenced material: blood, taken from a patient whose treatment included radiotherapy and nephrectomy. The CDR3, as DNA: TGTGCCAGCAGGCCTGGACAGGCTTACAATGAGCAGTTCTTC. It translates to CASRPGQAYNEQFF.